The rows below give T cell receptor beta chains drawn from one sample of a study of T cells in localized non-small cell lung cancer. Repertoires were generated with immunoSEQ multiplex PCR, while TCRdb's copy carries only in-frame clones and drops some. Of 48,000 or so clones listed, roughly 90% are singletons. Sequencing was performed on peripheral blood, taken before any cancer treatment. The receptors were sampled from a male donor aged 60 or over with stage III squamous cell lung carcinoma. The CDR3 runs from the conserved cysteine through the conserved F or W. The order of the fields is clone size, V gene, D gene, J gene, CDR3 protein, CDR3 DNA. D genes are given only for firm matches. The size entry is marked missing in some rows and otherwise reads once, few, many or a size class.

clone_size: -; v_call: TRBV13; d_call: TRBD1; j_call: TRBJ2-6; cdr3_aa: CASSARGNGAISGANVLTF; cdr3_nt: TGTGCCAGCAGCGCCAGGGGGAACGGGGCAATCTCTGGGGCCAACGTCCTGACTTTC
clone_size: -; v_call: TRBV29-1; d_call: -; j_call: TRBJ2-1; cdr3_aa: CSVEQNYNEQFF; cdr3_nt: TGCAGCGTTGAACAGAACTACAATGAGCAGTTCTTC
clone_size: once; v_call: TRBV29-1; d_call: -; j_call: TRBJ1-1; cdr3_aa: CSVARMEVNTEAFF; cdr3_nt: TGCAGCGTTGCTCGAATGGAGGTGAACACTGAAGCTTTCTTT
clone_size: once; v_call: TRBV29-1; d_call: -; j_call: TRBJ2-2; cdr3_aa: CSVVVGGVTGELFF; cdr3_nt: TGCAGCGTTGTGGTGGGGGGCGTCACCGGGGAGCTGTTTTTT
clone_size: -; v_call: TRBV11-2; d_call: -; j_call: TRBJ2-1; cdr3_aa: CASSLEALANEQFF; cdr3_nt: TGTGCCAGCAGCTTAGAGGCCTTAGCAAATGAGCAGTTCTTC
clone_size: -; v_call: TRBV30; d_call: -; j_call: TRBJ1-1; cdr3_aa: CAWSLGNTEAFF; cdr3_nt: TGTGCCTGGAGTCTAGGGAACACTGAAGCTTTCTTT
clone_size: -; v_call: TRBV5-4; d_call: TRBD1; j_call: TRBJ1-2; cdr3_aa: CASSPGQVNYGYTF; cdr3_nt: TGTGCCAGCAGCCCCGGACAGGTGAACTATGGCTACACCTTC
clone_size: -; v_call: TRBV7-8; d_call: TRBD2; j_call: TRBJ2-1; cdr3_aa: CASSALRLAGGSYNEQFF; cdr3_nt: TGTGCCAGCAGCGCCCTCCGGTTAGCGGGAGGGTCCTACAATGAGCAGTTCTTC
clone_size: few; v_call: TRBV9; d_call: -; j_call: TRBJ2-1; cdr3_aa: CASSVAGMGGNEQFF; cdr3_nt: TGTGCCAGCAGCGTAGCGGGTATGGGCGGCAATGAGCAGTTCTTC
clone_size: -; v_call: TRBV18; d_call: -; j_call: TRBJ1-5; cdr3_aa: CASSPGTSNQPQHF; cdr3_nt: TGTGCCAGCTCACCGGGAACTAGCAATCAGCCCCAGCATTTT
clone_size: -; v_call: TRBV2; d_call: -; j_call: TRBJ1-1; cdr3_aa: CASGWTANTEAFF; cdr3_nt: TGTGCCAGCGGTTGGACGGCAAACACTGAAGCTTTCTTT
clone_size: many; v_call: TRBV4-2; d_call: -; j_call: TRBJ2-7; cdr3_aa: CASSPQGRETDEQYF; cdr3_nt: TGTGCCAGCAGCCCCCAGGGGAGGGAGACCGACGAGCAGTACTTC
clone_size: once; v_call: TRBV2; d_call: -; j_call: TRBJ1-5; cdr3_aa: CASSLDRRMYSNQPQHF; cdr3_nt: TGTGCCAGCAGTCTAGACAGGCGGATGTATAGCAATCAGCCCCAGCATTTT
clone_size: -; v_call: TRBV21-1; d_call: -; j_call: TRBJ1-1; cdr3_aa: CASSSGQGAIGNTEAFF; cdr3_nt: TGTGCCAGCAGCAGCGGACAGGGGGCTATAGGGAACACTGAAGCTTTCTTT
clone_size: -; v_call: TRBV10-3; d_call: TRBD1; j_call: TRBJ2-7; cdr3_aa: CAIMGQGYYEQYF; cdr3_nt: TGTGCCATCATGGGACAGGGATACTACGAGCAGTACTTC
clone_size: -; v_call: TRBV5-1; d_call: TRBD1; j_call: TRBJ2-6; cdr3_aa: CASSGRDRGSGANVLTF; cdr3_nt: TGCGCCAGCAGCGGCCGGGACAGGGGCTCTGGGGCCAACGTCCTGACTTTC
clone_size: -; v_call: TRBV5-4; d_call: TRBD1; j_call: TRBJ1-1; cdr3_aa: CASSPGQMNTEAFF; cdr3_nt: TGTGCCAGCAGCCCGGGACAGATGAACACTGAAGCTTTCTTT
clone_size: once; v_call: TRBV18; d_call: TRBD2; j_call: TRBJ2-2; cdr3_aa: CASSPPGLAGNTGELFF; cdr3_nt: TGTGCCAGCTCACCACCGGGACTAGCGGGTAACACCGGGGAGCTGTTTTTT
clone_size: -; v_call: TRBV5-4; d_call: TRBD1; j_call: TRBJ2-7; cdr3_aa: CASSSTGFYEQYF; cdr3_nt: TGTGCCAGCAGCTCGACAGGGTTCTACGAGCAGTACTTC
clone_size: -; v_call: TRBV7-9; d_call: TRBD1; j_call: TRBJ2-1; cdr3_aa: CASTGQGEWNEQFF; cdr3_nt: TGTGCCAGCACCGGACAGGGCGAGTGGAATGAGCAGTTCTTC
clone_size: -; v_call: TRBV5-4; d_call: -; j_call: TRBJ2-7; cdr3_aa: CASALGQSNEQYF; cdr3_nt: TGTGCCAGCGCCTTGGGGCAGTCGAACGAGCAGTACTTC
clone_size: -; v_call: TRBV5-4; d_call: -; j_call: TRBJ2-3; cdr3_aa: CASSLGWVDTQYF; cdr3_nt: TGTGCCAGCAGCTTGGGATGGGTAGATACGCAGTATTTT
clone_size: -; v_call: TRBV11-1; d_call: -; j_call: TRBJ2-2; cdr3_aa: CASSLIGFGELFF; cdr3_nt: TGTGCCAGCAGCTTGATCGGGTTCGGGGAGCTGTTTTTT
clone_size: -; v_call: TRBV30; d_call: -; j_call: TRBJ2-3; cdr3_aa: CAWSVLMDKQYF; cdr3_nt: TGTGCCTGGAGTGTACTTATGGACAAGCAGTATTTT
clone_size: -; v_call: TRBV4-1; d_call: TRBD1; j_call: TRBJ2-7; cdr3_aa: CASSQVLAGLTGQGMYEQYF; cdr3_nt: TGCGCCAGCAGCCAAGTTCTCGCCGGCCTTACTGGACAGGGGATGTACGAGCAGTACTTC
clone_size: -; v_call: TRBV6-5; d_call: TRBD1; j_call: TRBJ1-1; cdr3_aa: CASTRNRGATEAFF; cdr3_nt: TGTGCCAGCACTCGGAACAGGGGAGCTACTGAAGCTTTCTTT
clone_size: -; v_call: TRBV5-1; d_call: -; j_call: TRBJ2-7; cdr3_aa: CASKGRFDEQYF; cdr3_nt: TGCGCCAGCAAGGGACGGTTCGACGAGCAGTACTTC
clone_size: -; v_call: TRBV7-8; d_call: -; j_call: TRBJ1-2; cdr3_aa: CASSPVGASAGGYTF; cdr3_nt: TGTGCCAGCAGCCCCGTGGGGGCCTCCGCGGGTGGCTACACCTTC
clone_size: -; v_call: TRBV23-1; d_call: -; j_call: TRBJ2-6; cdr3_aa: CASSLPESRGSGANVLTF; cdr3_nt: TGCGCCAGCAGTCTCCCCGAGTCTAGAGGCTCTGGGGCCAACGTCCTGACTTTC
clone_size: -; v_call: TRBV5-4; d_call: -; j_call: TRBJ2-1; cdr3_aa: CASSLVGGRGDEQFF; cdr3_nt: TGTGCCAGCAGCTTGGTGGGGGGGCGCGGGGATGAGCAGTTCTTC
clone_size: -; v_call: TRBV28; d_call: -; j_call: TRBJ2-1; cdr3_aa: CASSFGGMSSYNEQFF; cdr3_nt: TGTGCCAGCAGTTTTGGGGGAATGAGCTCCTACAATGAGCAGTTCTTC
clone_size: -; v_call: TRBV11-2; d_call: TRBD1; j_call: TRBJ2-1; cdr3_aa: CASSSRTGTYNEQFF; cdr3_nt: TGTGCCAGCAGCTCTCGGACAGGGACCTACAATGAGCAGTTCTTC
clone_size: -; v_call: TRBV19; d_call: TRBD1; j_call: TRBJ1-1; cdr3_aa: CASWDRGLNTEAFF; cdr3_nt: TGTGCCAGCTGGGATAGGGGGCTGAACACTGAAGCTTTCTTT
clone_size: -; v_call: TRBV7-2; d_call: -; j_call: TRBJ2-5; cdr3_aa: CASFKWDQETQYF; cdr3_nt: TGTGCCAGCTTTAAGTGGGACCAAGAGACCCAGTACTTC
clone_size: -; v_call: TRBV25-1; d_call: -; j_call: TRBJ1-2; cdr3_aa: CASSDRVSYGYTF; cdr3_nt: TGTGCCAGCAGTGACCGGGTTTCCTATGGCTACACCTTC